A single sample is the source of the 14 T cell receptor beta chains below, sequenced in a study of T cell repertoires in cytomegalovirus infection. TCRdb re-called the reads through MiXCR, storing one row per CDR3 protein. The sample has under 600,000 distinct CDR3 sequences, 16% seen once. What was sequenced was CD8+ T cells from PBMCs. These receptors originate from a human donor in good health (CMV status not recorded). Some clones in this sample may be carry-over from other donors' samples.

This clonotype was counted ten times or more. This chain connects TRBV28 to TRBJ2-7; D call uncertain. Deletions cut 8 bases from V and 7 bases from J, with 12 bases between. The germline V gene encodes CDR1 MDHEN and CDR2 SYDVKM. CDR3 length equals 11 residues. The CDR3 DNA reads TGTGCCAGCTATACTGGTGGTGAGCAGTACTTC. This sequence encodes CASYTGGEQYF. The variable domain in full, with the rest retrieved from reference TRBV28 and TRBJ2-7, is DVKVTQSSRYLVKRTGEKVFLECVQDMDHENMFWYRQDPGLGLRLIYFSYDVKMKEKGDIPEGYSVSREKKERFSLILESASTNQTSMYLCASYTGGEQYFGPGTRLTVT.

The CDR3 protein is CSVDVGLNTEAFF. The CDR3 region has the DNA TGCAGCGTTGATGTAGGGTTGAACACTGAAGCTTTCTTT. The chain joins TRBV29-1 to TRBJ1-1; D remains ambiguous. Per the germline V gene, CDR1 is SQVTM and CDR2 is ANQGSEA. V dropped 3 bases and J dropped 0 bases, with 8 bases sitting between them. This CDR3 is 13 amino acids long.

The J gene is TRBJ1-4, the V gene TRBV19, with D maybe TRBD1 (5 bases). V was clipped by 5 bases and J by 5 bases, with 21 bases between them. The CDR3 loop spans 17 amino acids. Germline CDR1 and CDR2: LNHDA and SQIVND (reference sequence). CDR3 nucleotide sequence: TGTGCCAGTAGTCAACGGGGGGTTCGGGCCTGGAATGAAAAACTGTTTTTT. It yields the protein CASSQRGVRAWNEKLFF.

The rearrangement links TRBV28 to TRBJ2-7, with 10 bases aligning to TRBD1. This CDR3 region has 15 residues. Trimming removed 6 bases from V and 3 bases from J; junction bases left unmatched: 8. CDR1 and CDR2 (germline): MDHEN, SYDVKM. Here the CDR3 DNA reads TGTGCCAGCAGCCGTTGGACAGGGGGTGACTACGAGCAGTACTTC. Translating it yields CASSRWTGGDYEQYF.

This clonotype was seen repeatedly, ten times or more. This chain uses TRBV6-1 with TRBJ1-2, with D hard to call. V shed 7 bases and J shed 4 bases, with 16 bases lying between them. The germline V gene encodes CDR1 MNHNS and CDR2 SASEGT. CDR3 length: 14 residues. The CDR3 region is CASKDRDEFYGYTF. DNA of the CDR3: TGTGCCAGCAAGGACCGAGACGAGTTCTATGGCTACACCTTC.

In this sample, this clonotype turned up many times. The J gene is TRBJ2-2, the V gene TRBV7-2; 13 bases agree with TRBD2. Trimming removed 5 bases from V and 1 base from J; junction bases left unmatched: 4. The germline V gene has CDR1 SGHTA and CDR2 FQGNSA. The CDR3 is made up of 17 amino acids. CDR3 protein: CASSPGTSGKNTGELFF. CDR3 bases: TGTGCCAGCAGCCCCGGGACTAGCGGGAAGAACACCGGGGAGCTGTTTTTT.

The rearrangement joins TRBV5-6 to TRBJ1-2; the match to TRBD1 covers 7 bases. This CDR3 has 13 amino acids. V shed 4 bases and J 3 bases; nucleotides not matched to a gene: 3. Germline V gene lookup returns CDR1 SGHDT and CDR2 YYEEEE. The CDR3 loop is CASSPQGYYGYTF. In DNA, the CDR3 is TGTGCCAGCAGCCCACAGGGGTACTATGGCTACACCTTC.

The gene calls are TRBV5-1 and TRBJ2-1; D uncertain. Trimming took off 5 bases at V and 0 bases at J, with 12 bases between the two ends. The CDR3 totals 15 residues. CDR1 SGHRS and CDR2 YFSETQ come from the germline V gene. CDR3 residues: CASSGGMSSYNEQFF. The CDR3 nucleotides read TGCGCCAGCAGTGGTGGAATGAGCTCCTACAATGAGCAGTTCTTC. Full variable domain (missing parts from reference TRBV5-1 and TRBJ2-1): KAGVTQTPRYLIKTRGQQVTLSCSPISGHRSVSWYQQTPGQGLQFLFEYFSETQRNKGNFPGRFSGRQFSNSRSEMNVSTLELGDSALYLCASSGGMSSYNEQFFGPGTRLTVL.

This clonotype has ten or more counts. J is TRBJ1-2 and V is TRBV27; TRBD1 agrees at 9 bases. With 6 bases clipped from V and 8 bases from J, the junction kept 7 bases outside the gene matches. CDR1 and CDR2 (germline): MNHEY, SMNVEV (reference sequence). This CDR3 is 13 amino acids long. Here the CDR3 DNA reads TGTGCCAGCAGATCCGGGACAGGGATCGGCTACACCTTC. Translating it yields CASRSGTGIGYTF.

This clonotype has just a few counts. The J gene is TRBJ2-1, the V gene TRBV2; D remains unclear. V dropped 10 bases and J dropped 0 bases, with 22 bases sitting between them. Germline CDR1 reads SNHLY; CDR2 reads FYNNEI. The CDR3 length is 17 residues. The chain's CDR3 is CAITRSPATSSYNEQFF. CDR3 sequence (DNA): TGTGCCATCACTCGATCCCCGGCCACCAGCTCCTACAATGAGCAGTTCTTC.

This clonotype was recorded many times. The chain couples TRBV11-2 to TRBJ2-7; 9 bases fit TRBD1. Germline CDR1 and CDR2: SGHAT and FQNNGV. Unmatched junction bases numbered 8, after V lost 5 bases and J lost 3 bases. CDR3 size: 15 residues. The CDR3 reads CASSAPGQGNYEQYF. CDR3 DNA sequence: TGTGCCAGCAGCGCCCCGGGACAGGGTAACTACGAGCAGTACTTC. Variable domain in full (rest from reference TRBV11-2 and TRBJ2-7): EAGVAQSPRYKIIEKRQSVAFWCNPISGHATLYWYQQILGQGPKLLIQFQNNGVVDDSQLPKDRFSAERLKGVDSTLKIQPAKLEDSAVYLCASSAPGQGNYEQYFGPGTRLTVT.

Regarding this clonotype: Being one base from a much bigger clone, this may be a read error. The CDR3: CASSDGTSVWELFF. The CDR3 nucleotides read TGTGCCAGCAGTGATGGAACTAGCGTCTGGGAGCTGTTTTTT. The genes are TRBV2 and TRBJ2-2; 7 nucleotides agree with TRBD2. CDR1 and CDR2 from the germline V gene are SNHLY and FYNNEI. With 3 bases clipped from V and 9 bases from J, the junction kept 7 bases outside the gene matches. The CDR3 has 14 residues.

The chain has TRBV18 and TRBJ2-7, with D perhaps TRBD1 (6 bases). Trimming pared 6 bases from V and 1 base from J, leaving 13 bases between. The CDR3 runs to 14 residues. Per germline, CDR1 KGHSH and CDR2 LQKENI. The CDR3 bases are TGTGCCAGCTCGCGGACAGCTGAATCCTACGAGCAGTACTTC. It translates to CASSRTAESYEQYF.

This clonotype was seen many times. This chain links TRBV20-1 with TRBJ1-4; 7 bases line up with TRBD1. The CDR3 is 19 amino acids. The J segment lost 0 bases and the V segment lost 1 base, leaving 14 bases of the junction unmatched. Germline V gives CDR1 DFQATT, CDR2 SNEGSKA (reference sequence). The CDR3 is CSARGRGQAAPATNEKLFF. The CDR3 DNA is TGCAGTGCTAGAGGGAGGGGGCAGGCCGCCCCGGCAACTAATGAAAAACTGTTTTTT.